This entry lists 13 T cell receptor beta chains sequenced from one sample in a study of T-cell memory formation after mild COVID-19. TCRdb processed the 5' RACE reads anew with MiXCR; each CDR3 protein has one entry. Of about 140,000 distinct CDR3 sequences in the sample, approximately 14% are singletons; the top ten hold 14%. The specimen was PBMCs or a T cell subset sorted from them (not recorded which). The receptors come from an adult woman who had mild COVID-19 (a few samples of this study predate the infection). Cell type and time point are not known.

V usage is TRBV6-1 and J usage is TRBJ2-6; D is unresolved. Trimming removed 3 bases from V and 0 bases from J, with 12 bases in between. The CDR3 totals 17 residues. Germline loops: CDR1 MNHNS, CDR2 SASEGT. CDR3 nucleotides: TGTGCCAGCAGTGAGGTGCCCGGCGTCTCTGGGGCCAACGTCCTGACTTTC. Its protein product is CASSEVPGVSGANVLTF.

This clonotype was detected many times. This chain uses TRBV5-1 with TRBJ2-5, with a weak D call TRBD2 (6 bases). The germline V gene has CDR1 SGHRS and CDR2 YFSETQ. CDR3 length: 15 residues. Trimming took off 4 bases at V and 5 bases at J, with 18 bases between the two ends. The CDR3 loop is CASSPLGGPGETQYF. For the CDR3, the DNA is TGCGCCAGCAGCCCCCTCGGGGGACCAGGGGAGACCCAGTACTTC.

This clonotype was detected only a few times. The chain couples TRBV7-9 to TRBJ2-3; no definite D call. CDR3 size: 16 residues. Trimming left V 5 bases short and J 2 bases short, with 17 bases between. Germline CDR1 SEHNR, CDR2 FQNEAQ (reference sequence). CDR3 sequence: CASSHPDAPSTDTQYF. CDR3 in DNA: TGTGCCAGCAGCCATCCGGACGCACCGTCCACAGATACGCAGTATTTT.

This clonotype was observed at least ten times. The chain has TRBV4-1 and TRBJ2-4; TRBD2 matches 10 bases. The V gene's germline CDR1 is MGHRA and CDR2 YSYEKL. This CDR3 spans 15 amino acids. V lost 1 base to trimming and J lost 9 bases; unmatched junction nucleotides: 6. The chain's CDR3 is CASSQAQRGGVIQYF. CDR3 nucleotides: TGCGCCAGCAGCCAAGCACAGCGGGGGGGCGTCATTCAGTACTTC.

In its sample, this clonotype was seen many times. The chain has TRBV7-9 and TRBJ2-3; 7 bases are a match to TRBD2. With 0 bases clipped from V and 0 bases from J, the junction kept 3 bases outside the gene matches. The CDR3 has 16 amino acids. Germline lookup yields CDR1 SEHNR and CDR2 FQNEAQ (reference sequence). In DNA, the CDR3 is TGTGCCAGCAGCTTAGCCCTAGCGGTGAGCACAGATACGCAGTATTTT. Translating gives CASSLALAVSTDTQYF.

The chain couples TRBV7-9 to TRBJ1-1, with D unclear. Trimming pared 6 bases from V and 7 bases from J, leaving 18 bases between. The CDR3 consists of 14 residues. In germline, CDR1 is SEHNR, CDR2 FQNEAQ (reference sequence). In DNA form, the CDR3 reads TGTGCCAGCAGTCCCCCTATGGCAAAGAATGAAGCTTTCTTT. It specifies CASSPPMAKNEAFF.

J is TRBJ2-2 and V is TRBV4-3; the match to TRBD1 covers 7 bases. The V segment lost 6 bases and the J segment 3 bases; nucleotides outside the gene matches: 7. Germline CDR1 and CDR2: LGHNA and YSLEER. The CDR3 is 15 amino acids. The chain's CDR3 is CASSQSQGDTGELFF. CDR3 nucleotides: TGCGCCAGCAGTCAGAGCCAGGGGGACACCGGGGAGCTGTTTTTT.

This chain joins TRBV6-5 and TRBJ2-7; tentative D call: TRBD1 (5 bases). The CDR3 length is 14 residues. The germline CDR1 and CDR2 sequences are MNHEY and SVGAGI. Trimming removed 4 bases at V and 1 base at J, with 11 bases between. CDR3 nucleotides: TGTGCCAGCAGTTTAGCAGGGAAGTCCTACGAGCAGTACTTC. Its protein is CASSLAGKSYEQYF.

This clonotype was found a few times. CDR3 bases: TGTGCCAGCAGCCCGAACTGGGAAAGCTACGAGCAGTACTTC. Residues: CASSPNWESYEQYF. V gene TRBV7-9 combines with J gene TRBJ2-7, with D unclear. Per the germline V gene, CDR1 is SEHNR and CDR2 is FQNEAQ (reference sequence). The V end was cut by 5 bases, the J end by 3 bases, with 14 bases between. This CDR3 is 14 amino acids long.

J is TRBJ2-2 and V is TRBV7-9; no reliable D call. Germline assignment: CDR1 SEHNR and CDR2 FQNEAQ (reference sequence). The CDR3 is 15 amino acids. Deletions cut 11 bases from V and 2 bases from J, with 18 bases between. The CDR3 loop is CAASTGPSNTGELFF. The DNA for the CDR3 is TGTGCCGCCTCCACGGGCCCCAGTAACACCGGGGAGCTGTTTTTT.

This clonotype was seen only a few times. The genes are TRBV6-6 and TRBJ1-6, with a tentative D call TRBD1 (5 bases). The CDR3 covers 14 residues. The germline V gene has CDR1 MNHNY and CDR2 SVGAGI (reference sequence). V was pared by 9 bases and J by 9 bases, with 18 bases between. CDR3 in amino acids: CASSGQERLSPLHF. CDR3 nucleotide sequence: TGTGCCAGTTCAGGGCAGGAGAGACTTTCACCCCTCCACTTT.

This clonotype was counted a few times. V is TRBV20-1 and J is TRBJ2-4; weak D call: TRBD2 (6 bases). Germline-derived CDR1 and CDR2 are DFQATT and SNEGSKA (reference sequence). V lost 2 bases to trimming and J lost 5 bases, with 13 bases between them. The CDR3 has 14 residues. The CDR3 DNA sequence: TGCAGTGCTAGACGCCGGGACTTCGAAAACATTCAGTACTTC. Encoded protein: CSARRRDFENIQYF.

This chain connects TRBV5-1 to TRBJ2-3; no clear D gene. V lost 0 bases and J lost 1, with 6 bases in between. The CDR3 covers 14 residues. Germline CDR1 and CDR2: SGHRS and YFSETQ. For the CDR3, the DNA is TGCGCCAGCAGCTTGGTAGACCGCACAGATACGCAGTATTTT. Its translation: CASSLVDRTDTQYF.